The 20 T cell receptor beta chains below come from one sample, sequenced in a study of T cell responses to AZD1222 COVID-19 vaccine. Assay: immunoSEQ multiplex PCR; the TCRdb copy retains only in-frame clones and omits some. The table has about 180,000 clones, around 90% seen once. The sample here was peripheral blood, taken 28 days after the second AZD1222 dose. Receptors were obtained from an adult who received the AZD1222 COVID-19 vaccine.

The rearrangement uses TRBV6-4 and TRBJ2-7; TRBD2 aligns across 8 bases. This CDR3 comprises 17 residues. Germline V gives CDR1 MRHNA, CDR2 SNTAGT. Unmatched junction bases numbered 13, after V lost 1 base and J lost 5 bases. CDR3 nucleotide sequence: TGTGCCAGCAGTGACTTGGTCGCGTATAGCGGGAAAAACGAGCAGTACTTC. Its protein is CASSDLVAYSGKNEQYF.

Concerning this clone: The sample holds other DNA sequences that translate to the same CDR3. This chain's CDR3 is CASSLGGQETDTQYF. CDR3 coding DNA: TGCGCCAGCAGCTTGGGGGGACAGGAGACAGATACGCAGTATTTT. The V call is TRBV5-1, the J call TRBJ2-3; 8 positions match TRBD1. The V gene end was trimmed by 0 bases and the J gene end by 3 bases; junction bases not matched to a gene: 3. This CDR3 spans 15 amino acids. Germline CDR1 and CDR2: SGHRS and YFSETQ. Combining the CDR3 with reference TRBV5-1 and TRBJ2-3 gives the whole variable domain KAGVTQTPRYLIKTRGQQVTLSCSPISGHRSVSWYQQTPGQGLQFLFEYFSETQRNKGNFPGRFSGRQFSNSRSEMNVSTLELGDSALYLCASSLGGQETDTQYFGPGTRLTVL.

The gene calls are TRBV27 and TRBJ2-7; D uncertain. This CDR3 has 15 amino acids. Between the trimmed V and J ends, which lost 3 bases and 0 bases, there was a span of 12 bases. CDR1 is MNHEY and CDR2 is SMNVEV in the germline V gene (reference sequence). This chain's CDR3 is CASSFGQSSSYEQYF. The CDR3 DNA follows: TGTGCCAGCAGTTTCGGGCAGTCGAGCTCCTACGAGCAGTACTTC.

The chain joins TRBV5-5 to TRBJ1-2, with a possible D match to TRBD1 (5 bases). Between the trimmed V and J ends, which lost 4 bases and 4 bases, there was a span of 14 bases. Germline CDR1 reads SGHKS; CDR2 reads YYEKEE (reference sequence). This CDR3 has 14 residues. This CDR3 is CASSPALGAYGYTF. In DNA, the CDR3 is TGTGCCAGCAGCCCCGCCCTCGGGGCCTATGGCTACACCTTC.

This clone was counted once. This sequence joins TRBV5-1 and TRBJ2-1, with TRBD2 identical over 7 bases. This CDR3 is 17 amino acids long. Germline CDR1 is SGHRS and CDR2 is YFSETQ. With 4 bases clipped from V and 6 bases from J, the junction kept 16 bases outside the gene matches. The CDR3 loop is CASSPLGSSGELNEQFF. In nucleotides, the CDR3 is TGCGCCAGCAGCCCCCTGGGGTCGAGCGGGGAACTCAATGAGCAGTTCTTC.

V is TRBV7-9 and J is TRBJ2-7; the match to TRBD1 covers 7 bases. The length of the CDR3 is 14 residues. Unmatched junction bases numbered 6, after V lost 1 base and J lost 6 bases. CDR1 is SEHNR, CDR2 FQNEAQ, per germline (reference sequence). The CDR3 coding sequence is TGTGCCAGCAGCTTAGAAGGGGGCTTCGGCGAGCAGTACTTC. Its protein product is CASSLEGGFGEQYF.

The gene calls are TRBV19 and TRBJ2-7, with 10 bases identical to TRBD1. The trim removed 0 bases at V and 3 bases at J, leaving 14 bases unmatched. The CDR3 sequence is 19 residues long. Germline V gene lookup returns CDR1 LNHDA and CDR2 SQIVND (reference sequence). The CDR3 sequence: CASSIDPKIAGQGFYEQYF. For the CDR3, the DNA is TGTGCCAGTAGTATAGATCCGAAGATCGCGGGACAGGGGTTCTACGAGCAGTACTTC. The full variable domain, its missing parts supplied by reference TRBV19 and TRBJ2-7, is DGGITQSPKYLFRKEGQNVTLSCEQNLNHDAMYWYRQDPGQGLRLIYYSQIVNDFQKGDIAEGYSVSREKKESFPLTVTSAQKNPTAFYLCASSIDPKIAGQGFYEQYFGPGTRLTVT.

The V gene is TRBV2, the J gene TRBJ1-5, with D tentatively TRBD1 (5 bases). Trimming left V 3 bases short and J 5 bases short, with 17 bases between. The CDR3 covers 16 residues. CDR1 and CDR2 (germline): SNHLY, FYNNEI. The CDR3 region has the DNA TGTGCCAGCAGTGAGGATCCGGGACCCGGGGATCAGCCCCAGCATTTT. This translates into CASSEDPGPGDQPQHF.

This chain joins TRBV10-1 and TRBJ2-2; D might be TRBD2 (7 bases). The V gene lost 4 bases and the J gene lost 0 bases, with 12 bases spanning the gap. This CDR3 region has 16 residues. Germline V gives CDR1 WNHNN, CDR2 SYGVQD (reference sequence). This CDR3 reads CASSVGRGPNTGELFF. The CDR3 nucleotides are TGCGCCAGCAGTGTGGGGCGGGGGCCGAACACCGGGGAGCTGTTTTTT.

V gene TRBV9 combines with J gene TRBJ2-5; TRBD2 agrees at 10 bases. Germline CDR1 is SGDLS and CDR2 is YYNGEE. The CDR3 extends over 15 amino acids. J was trimmed by 5 bases and V by 0 bases; bases with no gene match: 4. The CDR3 DNA follows: TGTGCCAGCAGCGTAGTAACTAGCGGGACGGAGACCCAGTACTTC. This gives the protein CASSVVTSGTETQYF.

This clone was seen a few times. The genes are TRBV10-3 and TRBJ1-2; 9 bases are shared with TRBD1. V gave up 3 bases and J gave up 5 bases; unmatched junction bases: 7. This CDR3 is built from 15 residues. The germline V gene encodes CDR1 ENHRY and CDR2 SYGVKD. In nucleotides, the CDR3 is TGTGCCATCAGTGATGGACAGGGGATTGGGTATGGCTACACCTTC. This encodes CAISDGQGIGYGYTF.

The chain recombines TRBV9 with TRBJ1-4; 9 bases align to TRBD1. The V segment lost 3 bases and the J segment 7 bases; nucleotides outside the gene matches: 4. CDR3 length equals 14 residues. CDR1 and CDR2 from the germline V gene are SGDLS and YYNGEE. The DNA for the CDR3 is TGTGCCAGCAGCGCGGACAGGGGAGGTGAAAAACTGTTTTTT. Its translation: CASSADRGGEKLFF.

This CDR3 is CASTSLYMGYF. As DNA, the CDR3 is TGTGCCAGCACCAGCCTTTACATGGGGTATTTT. The genes are TRBV7-9 and TRBJ2-3; D uncertain. CDR3 length: 11 amino acids. Germline lookup yields CDR1 SEHNR and CDR2 FQNEAQ (reference sequence). Trimming took off 7 bases at V and 14 bases at J, with 16 bases between the two ends.

This chain connects TRBV30 to TRBJ2-2, with D possibly matching TRBD2 (7 bases). This CDR3 is built from 15 residues. CDR1 is GTSNPN, CDR2 SVGIG, per germline (reference sequence). Deletions cut 0 bases from V and 5 bases from J, with 13 bases between. The CDR3: CAWSVGGAVTGELFF. Here the CDR3 DNA reads TGTGCCTGGAGTGTAGGGGGGGCTGTGACCGGGGAGCTGTTTTTT.

The rearrangement uses TRBV2 and TRBJ1-4; 8 positions match TRBD1. Per germline, CDR1 SNHLY and CDR2 FYNNEI. The trim removed 6 bases at V and 7 bases at J, leaving 4 bases unmatched. CDR3 size: 13 residues. CDR3 in DNA: TGTGCCAGCAGCAGGGGGCCGGCTGAAAAACTGTTTTTT. It translates to CASSRGPAEKLFF.

The rearrangement links TRBV7-3 to TRBJ2-2; D perhaps matches TRBD2 (6 bases). CDR3 length equals 14 residues. The germline V and J ends were trimmed by 5 bases and 4 bases, with 11 bases remaining between them. Germline V lookup: CDR1 SGHTA, CDR2 FQGTGA. CDR3 in DNA: TGTGCCAGCAGCCCCGGGGGACTCACCGGGGAGCTGTTTTTT. Its protein product is CASSPGGLTGELFF. Supplemented by reference TRBV7-3 and TRBJ2-2, the full variable domain reads GAGVSQTPSNKVTEKGKYVELRCDPISGHTALYWYRQSLGQGPEFLIYFQGTGAADDSGLPNDRFFAVRPEGSVSTLKIQRTERGDSAVYLCASSPGGLTGELFFGEGSRLTVL.

This chain joins TRBV6-2 or TRBV6-3 and TRBJ2-7; a possible D gene is TRBD1 (5 bases). The ends were cut back, 2 bases at V and 3 bases at J, with 17 bases in the middle. The CDR3 consists of 16 residues. The germline V gene encodes CDR1 MNHEY and CDR2 SVGEGT. The CDR3 coding sequence is TGTGCCAGCAGTTACGAAGGGTTTAGACAGTTCTACGAGCAGTACTTC. Translating it yields CASSYEGFRQFYEQYF.

The chain uses TRBV6-5 and TRBJ2-7, with 8 bases aligning to TRBD1. The ends lost 0 bases at V and 4 bases at J; junction bases unmatched: 8. The CDR3 is 16 amino acids. Germline CDR1 reads MNHEY; CDR2 reads SVGAGI. CDR3 in amino acids: CASSYSIQGAGYEQYF. The CDR3 bases are TGTGCCAGCAGTTACTCGATCCAGGGGGCGGGGTACGAGCAGTACTTC.

J is TRBJ1-4 and V is TRBV5-1; D ambiguous. Trimming pared 2 bases from V and 5 bases from J, leaving 10 bases between. The CDR3 length is 14 residues. Per germline, CDR1 SGHRS and CDR2 YFSETQ. CDR3 nucleotide sequence: TGCGCCAGCAGCTTTACGACGGCAAATGAAAAACTGTTTTTT. As protein: CASSFTTANEKLFF. The variable domain in full, completed from reference TRBV5-1 and TRBJ1-4, reads KAGVTQTPRYLIKTRGQQVTLSCSPISGHRSVSWYQQTPGQGLQFLFEYFSETQRNKGNFPGRFSGRQFSNSRSEMNVSTLELGDSALYLCASSFTTANEKLFFGSGTQLSVL.

This clone was found once. The rearrangement links TRBV4-1 to TRBJ2-5; 13 positions match TRBD2. The length of the CDR3 is 20 residues. Trimming cost V 5 bases and J 7 bases; bases outside gene matches: 22. Looked up from germline, CDR1 is MGHRA and CDR2 is YSYEKL. The CDR3 DNA reads as TGCGCCAGCAGCGAAGCTTCGTCTGGGTCGACTAGCGGGGGGCAACGGACCCAGTACTTC. Translation: CASSEASSGSTSGGQRTQYF.